This T cell receptor (beta chain) is drawn from a study of blood T cell repertoires in COVID-19. Study details: The United States, Italy and Spain supplied acute and convalescent COVID-19 samples. T cells, B-cell-depleted T cells, or PBMCs provided the cDNA or gDNA that served as material.

The CDR3 runs 13 residues. V dropped 6 bases and J dropped 5 bases, with 14 bases sitting between them. Per the germline V gene, CDR1 is MNHEY and CDR2 is SVGAGI. Per the original data handling: How many nucleated cells were present was estimated from reference gene primer amplification. The protocol was immunoSEQ multiplex PCR, while the TCRdb copy is restricted to in-frame clones and leaves out a portion. The V and J calls and clone size come from that table; D and trimming were worked out from the DNA. The sample records 250,000 to 350,000 clones, 86% being singletons. V gene TRBV6-5 combines with J gene TRBJ2-7, with D maybe TRBD1 (5 bases). The sequenced sample consisted of peripheral blood. The clonotype originates from a woman aged 25 to 39 with active or convalescent COVID-19. This CDR3 is CASSQTRVDEQYF. CDR3 DNA: TGTGCCAGCAGCCAAACCAGGGTCGACGAGCAGTACTTC.